A selection of T cell receptor beta chains follows, all from one sample in a study of cytomegalovirus exposure and HLA in healthy donors. The assay was immunoSEQ multiplex PCR, and TCRdb's table has in-frame clones only and misses some. This sample has under 200,000 clones; 82% occur once, and the top ten carry around 0.91%. The sample comprised PBMCs. The receptor source for this set is a girl aged 2 to 10 in good health and CMV-seropositive. Both conserved end residues are part of each CDR3. D genes are given only for firm matches. The size field is filled for only some rows; it gives once, few, many or a size class.

TRBJ2-1,-,-,TRBV27,TGTGCCAGCGGCGGAACCTACAATGAGCAGTTCTTC,CASGGTYNEQFF
TRBJ2-1,TRBD2,-,TRBV19,TGTGCCAGTAGATTTCGGACGGGAGGAACCTACAATGAGCAGTTCTTC,CASRFRTGGTYNEQFF
TRBJ2-7,-,-,TRBV21-1,TGTGCCAGCAGCACCCCATTACCCGACAGGGTGTATTCCTACGAGCAGTACTTC,CASSTPLPDRVYSYEQYF
TRBJ2-4,-,once,TRBV5-6,TGTGCCAGCAGCCCAAGACAGACTTTAGCCAAAAACATTCAGTACTTC,CASSPRQTLAKNIQYF
TRBJ2-3,-,-,TRBV9,TGTGCCAGCAGCGTCGGGGACATCACAGATACGCAGTATTTT,CASSVGDITDTQYF
TRBJ2-7,TRBD1,-,TRBV4-1,TGCGCCAGCAGCCGATACATACAGGGGTACGAGCAGTACTTC,CASSRYIQGYEQYF
TRBJ2-7,-,-,TRBV18,TGTGCCAGCTCACCACCGAGTTTGCAGGGGAGCGAGCAGTACTTC,CASSPPSLQGSEQYF
TRBJ1-2,-,-,TRBV10-1,TGCGCCAGCAGTGCCGACAGGTGGGATGGCTACACCTTC,CASSADRWDGYTF
TRBJ2-5,TRBD2,-,TRBV5-1,TGCGCCAGCAGCATTAACTTAGCGGGACGGGGGAGGACCCAGTACTTC,CASSINLAGRGRTQYF
TRBJ2-7,-,-,TRBV4-1,TGCGCCAGCAGCCAAAAGGACACTAGCACGGGATCCATTTACGAGCAGTACTTC,CASSQKDTSTGSIYEQYF
TRBJ1-1,-,-,TRBV25-1,TGTGCCAGCAGTCGACGGGACACCCTCGTCACTGAAGCTTTCTTT,CASSRRDTLVTEAFF
TRBJ2-5,TRBD2,-,TRBV7-8,TGTGCCAGCAGCTTAACGCGGGGGATGCAAGAGACCCAGTACTTC,CASSLTRGMQETQYF
TRBJ1-1,-,-,TRBV27,TGTGCCAGCAGTCTACAGGGAAGCACTGAAGCTTTCTTT,CASSLQGSTEAFF
TRBJ1-1,TRBD1,-,TRBV19,TGTGCCAGTAGTGCGAGACAGGGTTCAACTGCTGAAGCTTTCTTT,CASSARQGSTAEAFF
TRBJ2-7,TRBD1,-,TRBV6-6,TGTGCCTCCGCTCTGTCCCGGGACAGGGTCGACGAGCAGTACTTC,CASALSRDRVDEQYF
TRBJ2-3,-,-,TRBV30,TGTGCCTGGAGTGTATCTAGGTCCTACACAGATACGCAGTATTTT,CAWSVSRSYTDTQYF
TRBJ1-3,-,-,TRBV7-6,TGTGCCAGCAGCTTAGCGGGGACATTAAACTCTGGAAACACCATATATTTT,CASSLAGTLNSGNTIYF